This T cell receptor (beta chain) was recorded in a study of memory CD4+ T cells and cytomegalovirus serostatus. Findings and limits, study-wide: CMV serostatus prediction reached median AUC 0.95, or 0.91 with US-trained model. Each of 65 to 70 CMV-associated TCRbeta sequences occurred in one to five individuals.

The CDR3 sequence is 14 residues long. Germline assignment: CDR1 SNHLY and CDR2 FYNNEI. Trimming cost V 1 base and J 4 bases, with 11 bases left between them. This clone was seen more than once but under ten times. Its target is not known. Single viable CD3+CD4+CD8-CD45RO+ cells were sorted as the memory CD4+ T cells. Method: immunoSEQ multiplex PCR; TCRdb's copy keeps in-frame clones and lacks some. The sample has some 50,000 clones; around 76% are singletons. The material sequenced was memory CD4+ T cells from blood. The source is an adult in good health and CMV-seronegative. The rearrangement links TRBV2 to TRBJ2-7; D unresolved. In DNA, the CDR3 is TGTGCCAGCAGTGAAGAAGGGCAGCGATACGAGCAGTACTTC. Its protein product is CASSEEGQRYEQYF.